This T cell receptor (beta chain) comes out of a study of shared clonotypes between healthy human individuals. Repertoires were generated with immunoSEQ multiplex PCR, while TCRdb's copy carries only in-frame clones and drops some. The sample consists of some 1 million clones, about 77% of them appearing once. CDR3 length: 15 residues. Trimming removed 1 base at V and 7 bases at J, with 15 bases between. Germline V gives CDR1 SNHLY, CDR2 FYNNEI. This clone was seen more than once but under ten times. The V gene is TRBV2, the J gene TRBJ2-3; D ambiguous. The TCR originated in a man between 18 and 29 years old in good health. Sample: memory CD4+ T cells sorted from blood. Described subset: CD45RA-negative fraction. CDR3 nucleotide sequence: TGTGCCAGCAGTGAAGGGCTAGTAGTCAGCAATACGCAGTATTTT. Translated: CASSEGLVVSNTQYF.